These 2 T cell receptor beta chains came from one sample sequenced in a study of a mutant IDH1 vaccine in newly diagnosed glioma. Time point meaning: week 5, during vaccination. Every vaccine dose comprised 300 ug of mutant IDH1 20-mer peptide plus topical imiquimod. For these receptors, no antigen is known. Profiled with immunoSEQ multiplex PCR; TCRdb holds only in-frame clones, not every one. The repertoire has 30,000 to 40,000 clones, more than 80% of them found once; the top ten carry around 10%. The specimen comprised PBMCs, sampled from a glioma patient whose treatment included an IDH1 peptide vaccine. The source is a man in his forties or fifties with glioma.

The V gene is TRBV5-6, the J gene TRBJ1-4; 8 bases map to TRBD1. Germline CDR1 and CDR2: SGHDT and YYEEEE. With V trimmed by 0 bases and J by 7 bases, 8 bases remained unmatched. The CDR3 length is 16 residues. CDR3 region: CASSLATTGGGEKLFF. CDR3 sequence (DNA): TGTGCCAGCAGCTTGGCCACAACAGGGGGTGGTGAAAAACTGTTTTTT.

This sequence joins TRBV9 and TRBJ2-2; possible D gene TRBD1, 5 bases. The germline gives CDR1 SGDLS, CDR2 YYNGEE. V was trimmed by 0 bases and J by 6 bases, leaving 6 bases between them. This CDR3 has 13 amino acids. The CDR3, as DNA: TGTGCCAGCAGCGTAGTAGGGGCCGGGGAGCTGTTTTTT. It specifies CASSVVGAGELFF.